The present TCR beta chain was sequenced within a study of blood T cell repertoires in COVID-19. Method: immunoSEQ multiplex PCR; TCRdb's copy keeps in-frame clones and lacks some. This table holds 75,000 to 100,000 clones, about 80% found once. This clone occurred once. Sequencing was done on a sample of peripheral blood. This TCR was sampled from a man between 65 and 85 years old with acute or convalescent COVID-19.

In DNA, the CDR3 is TGTGCCAGCAGCCCGGAGGGGACTAGGCGCACAGATACGCAGTATTTT. Amino acid sequence: CASSPEGTRRTDTQYF. The rearrangement links TRBV5-5 to TRBJ2-3; 8 bases fit TRBD2. V gave up 4 bases and J gave up 1 base; unmatched junction bases: 8. From germline, CDR1 is SGHKS and CDR2 YYEKEE (reference sequence). This CDR3 contains 16 residues.